Below, one T cell receptor beta chain is given with its context. This entry is derived from a study of blood T cell repertoires in COVID-19. This CDR3 is built from 13 residues. In germline, CDR1 is SNHLY, CDR2 FYNNEI. Trimming took off 6 bases at V and 4 bases at J, with 12 bases between the two ends. In the authors' workflow: Amplification of reference gene primers was used by the study to estimate nucleated cell counts. Method: immunoSEQ multiplex PCR; TCRdb's copy keeps in-frame clones and lacks some. That table is the source of V, J and clone size, and D and trimming were worked out from the DNA. The sample holds about 56,000 clones, under 90% seen once.

The chain carries TRBV2 and TRBJ2-5; no definite D call. This clonotype was sampled from a woman at least 80 years old with acute or convalescent COVID-19. Sequencing used peripheral blood. The CDR3 coding sequence is TGTGCCAGCAGCTCACTACGAGGAGAGACCCAGTACTTC. This translates into CASSSLRGETQYF.